The 19 T cell receptor beta chains given below trace back to one sample, sequenced in a study of spatial heterogeneity in lung cancer. Time point: sample taken at primary tumor resection. Frozen PBMC, nontumor lung or tumor provided whole RNA, which was sequenced unsorted. TCRdb used MiXCR to reprocess the 5' RACE reads, holding one entry per CDR3 protein. This sample carries 7,000 or so distinct CDR3 sequences, around 5% of them seen once, and the ten largest clones take approximately 8.8%. Material: normal lung tissue next to the tumor, obtained at surgery. The source of these receptors is a female donor with early-stage non-small cell lung cancer.

This clonotype was found many times. Within a library made for alpha chains, this beta chain is off target, and its count is uninformative. CDR3 nucleotide sequence: TGTGCCAGCAGCTTAACGGCGGGAGAATCCTACAATGAGCAGTTCTTC. Its protein is CASSLTAGESYNEQFF. This chain connects TRBV7-3 to TRBJ2-1; 7 nucleotides align to TRBD2. V shed 0 bases, J shed 1 base, and the junction held 3 bases outside the gene matches. The CDR3 length is 16 residues. In germline, CDR1 is SGHTA, CDR2 FQGTGA.

This clonotype showed up just a few times. This beta chain is a stray read from a library made for alpha chains; its abundance is not meaningful. J is TRBJ1-5 and V is TRBV2; weak D call: TRBD1 (5 bases). CDR1 is SNHLY and CDR2 is FYNNEI in the germline V gene. V shed 6 bases and J shed 7 bases, with 19 bases lying between them. This CDR3 is 15 amino acids long. The CDR3 nucleotides are TGTGCCAGCAGACTGGGGACGGCCTCGGGGCAGCCCCAGCATTTT. Translation: CASRLGTASGQPQHF.

This clonotype was seen at least ten times. Since it is a stray read in a library aimed at alpha chains, this beta chain has a size that is not meaningful. This chain links TRBV30 with TRBJ2-2; no reliable D call. The CDR3 is made up of 14 amino acids. Germline CDR1 is GTSNPN and CDR2 is SVGIG (reference sequence). V was cut by 3 bases and J by 6 bases, with 14 bases left in between. The CDR3 is CAWRAPGWPGELFF. The CDR3 bases are TGTGCCTGGAGGGCTCCGGGTTGGCCCGGGGAGCTGTTTTTT.

This clonotype appeared many times. The library was prepared for alpha chains; this beta chain is a stray read, so its frequency means little. V gene TRBV7-2 combines with J gene TRBJ2-7; unclear D gene. The CDR3 extends over 13 amino acids. V was trimmed by 0 bases and J by 3 bases, leaving 6 bases between them. Per germline, CDR1 SGHTA and CDR2 FQGNSA. CDR3 protein: CASSLALGYEQYF. The CDR3 DNA follows: TGTGCCAGCAGCTTAGCGCTCGGCTACGAGCAGTACTTC. Combining the CDR3 with reference TRBV7-2 and TRBJ2-7 gives the whole variable domain GAGVSQSPSNKVTEKGKDVELRCDPISGHTALYWYRQSLGQGLEFLIYFQGNSAPDKSGLPSDRFSAERTGGSVSTLTIQRTQQEDSAVYLCASSLALGYEQYFGPGTRLTVT.

This clonotype was picked up many times. Because the library targeted alpha chains, this beta chain is an off-target read whose size means little. J is TRBJ2-6 and V is TRBV25-1; D not certain. From germline, CDR1 is MGHDK and CDR2 SYGVNS. The CDR3 has 17 residues. Trimming cost V 1 base and J 0 bases, with 10 bases left between them. This CDR3 reads CASSESGSYSGANVLTF. Written as DNA, the CDR3 is TGTGCCAGCAGTGAATCTGGCTCATACTCTGGGGCCAACGTCCTGACTTTC.

This clonotype is labeled as medium-sized (0.01 to 0.1%). The library was designed around alpha chains, so this beta chain is a stray read whose abundance carries little weight. This chain uses TRBV27 with TRBJ2-7; the D call may be TRBD1 or TRBD2 (5 bases each). The CDR3 loop spans 13 amino acids. Per germline, CDR1 MNHEY and CDR2 SMNVEV (reference sequence). V lost 8 bases to trimming and J lost 1 base, with 12 bases between them. The CDR3, as DNA: TGTGCCAGCGGATTGGGGGTGTCCTACGAGCAGTACTTC. Translation gives CASGLGVSYEQYF.

This clonotype showed up many times. This beta chain is an off-target read within a library intended for alpha chains, so its frequency means little. This sequence joins TRBV7-2 and TRBJ2-5, with TRBD2 identical over 7 bases. CDR3 length: 16 amino acids. Germline V gives CDR1 SGHTA, CDR2 FQGNSA. V dropped 5 bases and J dropped 0; count of bases not matched to a gene: 9. The CDR3 DNA sequence: TGTGCCAGCAGCACCCGACTAGCACTCTACCAAGAGACCCAGTACTTC. This gives the protein CASSTRLALYQETQYF. Complete variable domain (other parts from reference TRBV7-2 and TRBJ2-5): GAGVSQSPSNKVTEKGKDVELRCDPISGHTALYWYRQSLGQGLEFLIYFQGNSAPDKSGLPSDRFSAERTGGSVSTLTIQRTQQEDSAVYLCASSTRLALYQETQYFGPGTRLLVL.

This clonotype was seen only a few times. Being off target in a library aimed at alpha chains, this beta chain has a size of little meaning. This sequence joins TRBV4-2 and TRBJ2-5; 12 bases agree with TRBD2. The ends lost 6 bases at V and 5 bases at J; junction bases unmatched: 4. The germline CDR1 and CDR2 sequences are LGHNA and YNFKEQ. The CDR3 extends over 14 amino acids. CDR3 residues: CASRRLAGDETQYF. For the CDR3, the DNA is TGTGCCAGCAGGCGACTAGCGGGAGATGAGACCCAGTACTTC.

This clonotype appeared many times. In a library made to pick up alpha chains, this beta chain is a stray read with a size that means little. This chain connects TRBV4-1 to TRBJ2-1; no reliable D call. With 7 bases removed from V and 7 bases from J, the gap between germline ends came to 5 bases. Germline values: CDR1 MGHRA, CDR2 YSYEKL. The CDR3 has 10 amino acids. The CDR3 DNA reads TGCGCCAGCATGGGTAATGAGCAGTTCTTC. This encodes CASMGNEQFF.

This clonotype is medium-sized (0.01 to 0.1%) in the sample. The library was prepared for alpha chains; this beta chain is a stray read, so its frequency means little. This chain uses TRBV25-1 with TRBJ2-5, with D unresolved. CDR1 MGHDK and CDR2 SYGVNS come from the germline V gene. This CDR3 comprises 12 residues. Trimming took 2 bases from V and 4 from J, leaving 5 bases between them. The CDR3 nucleotides are TGTGCCAGCAGTGAAAGAGGAGAGACCCAGTACTTC. Residues: CASSERGETQYF.

This clonotype has ten or more counts. For a library built for alpha chains, this beta chain is a stray read; little rests on its size. This chain links TRBV24-1 with TRBJ1-5; unclear D gene. The germline CDR1 and CDR2 sequences are KGHDR and SFDVKD. The CDR3 is 14 amino acids. With 4 bases removed from V and 8 bases from J, the gap between germline ends came to 14 bases. CDR3 nucleotide sequence: TGTGCCACCAGTGACGCCGGACTGAGGAAGCCCCAGCATTTT. Encoded protein: CATSDAGLRKPQHF.

This clonotype has a count of ten or more. As an off-target read in a library built for alpha chains, this beta chain has a frequency of little significance. This sequence joins TRBV5-1 and TRBJ2-3; D gene ambiguous. The CDR3 runs 12 residues. The germline V gene has CDR1 SGHRS and CDR2 YFSETQ. The V end lost 3 bases, the J end lost 1 base, and 3 bases lay between the germline ends. This chain's CDR3 is CASSWGTDTQYF. DNA of the CDR3: TGCGCCAGCAGCTGGGGCACAGATACGCAGTATTTT. Drawing the rest from reference TRBV5-1 and TRBJ2-3, the complete variable domain is KAGVTQTPRYLIKTRGQQVTLSCSPISGHRSVSWYQQTPGQGLQFLFEYFSETQRNKGNFPGRFSGRQFSNSRSEMNVSTLELGDSALYLCASSWGTDTQYFGPGTRLTVL.

With respect to this clonotype: As an off-target read in a library built for alpha chains, this beta chain has a frequency of little significance. CDR3 sequence reads: CASSPQPRPAETQYF. DNA of the CDR3: TGTGCCAGCTCCCCCCAGCCACGCCCCGCAGAGACCCAGTACTTC. The J gene is TRBJ2-5, the V gene TRBV7-2; D uncertain. Trimming took 8 bases from V and 4 from J, leaving 20 bases between them. This CDR3 contains 15 residues. Germline CDR1 is SGHTA and CDR2 is FQGNSA.

This clonotype is categorized as medium-sized. This beta chain lies outside the target of a library built for alpha chains; its clone size means little. CDR3 residues: CAISAGTINTDTQYF. CDR3 DNA: TGTGCCATCAGTGCCGGGACTATCAACACAGATACGCAGTATTTT. The chain couples TRBV10-3 to TRBJ2-3; 7 positions agree with TRBD2. Germline V gene lookup returns CDR1 ENHRY and CDR2 SYGVKD. V shed 4 bases, J shed 2 bases, and the junction held 6 bases outside the gene matches. This CDR3 region has 15 residues.

In the case of this clonotype: In a library made to pick up alpha chains, this beta chain is a stray read with a size that means little. The chain combines TRBV12-3 or TRBV12-4 with TRBJ2-3; D is unresolved. This CDR3 spans 12 amino acids. V lost 6 bases to trimming and J lost 0 bases, with 4 bases between them. The CDR3 loop is CASRASTDTQYF. The DNA for the CDR3 is TGTGCCAGCAGGGCTAGCACAGATACGCAGTATTTT.

Many counts were recorded for this clonotype. With the library built for alpha chains, this beta chain is off target and its frequency is not meaningful. This chain uses TRBV7-3 with TRBJ2-3; the D gene is possibly TRBD2 (6 bases). The CDR3 sequence is 16 residues long. CDR1 and CDR2 (germline): SGHTA, FQGTGA. Between the trimmed V and J ends, which lost 5 bases and 1 base, there was a span of 16 bases. The CDR3 DNA reads TGTGCCAGCAGCCGAGGCGGGGATAGGGGCACAGATACGCAGTATTTT. Its translation: CASSRGGDRGTDTQYF.

This clonotype was found a few times. As an off-target read in a library built for alpha chains, this beta chain has a frequency of little significance. This chain connects TRBV5-1 to TRBJ2-5; D perhaps matches TRBD1 (5 bases). In germline, CDR1 is SGHRS, CDR2 YFSETQ. V was shortened by 4 bases and J by 5 bases, with 15 bases between the two germline ends. This CDR3 contains 14 residues. The CDR3 is CASSPNGAMETQYF. The DNA for the CDR3 is TGCGCCAGCAGCCCGAATGGGGCAATGGAGACCCAGTACTTC.

This clonotype was recorded at least ten times. This beta chain lies outside the target of a library built for alpha chains; its clone size means little. CDR3 DNA sequence: TGCAGTGCTAACCCGACTAGCGGGAAGTCCTACGAGCAGTACTTC. Translating it yields CSANPTSGKSYEQYF. The rearrangement joins TRBV20-1 to TRBJ2-7, with 11 bases lining up with TRBD2. The ends lost 4 bases at V and 1 base at J; junction bases unmatched: 6. Germline V gene lookup returns CDR1 DFQATT and CDR2 SNEGSKA (reference sequence). CDR3 size: 15 residues.

There are many counts of this clonotype. The size of this beta chain means little, since it is a stray read in a library made for alpha chains. This chain connects TRBV12-3 or TRBV12-4 to TRBJ1-1, with D unclear. CDR3 size: 12 residues. The V and J ends lost 6 bases and 10 bases respectively, with 15 bases between them. CDR3 loop: CASSRLTGAAFF. The DNA for the CDR3 is TGTGCCAGCAGCCGCTTGACTGGTGCAGCTTTCTTT.